This T cell receptor beta chain was captured by sequencing in a study of blood T cells in healthy people across ages. The use of a sample-barcoded 5' primer and a J-beta primer mix characterized a second PCR of 7 to 11 cycles. TCRdb analysed the 5' RACE reads with MiXCR anew, one entry per CDR3 protein. The sample contains 550,000 to 800,000 distinct CDR3 sequences, about 30% of which appear only once. A word on this clonotype: Its specificity is not known. The junction shows a germline mismatch at one end, possibly a read error.

General study points: A roughly linear fall in TCR beta diversity per million T cells was seen with increasing age.

Germline assignment: CDR1 SGHRS and CDR2 YFSETQ. CDR3 length: 14 residues. This TCR came from a woman aged 80 or over in good health. The sample comprised blood. The chain recombines TRBV5-1 with TRBJ2-1; either TRBD1 or TRBD2 may supply D (5 bases each). The CDR3 DNA reads TGCGCCATCAGGATGGGACCTCTGGGCGATGAGCGGTTCTTC. Amino acid sequence: CAIRMGPLGDERFF.